This T cell receptor (beta chain) was identified in a study of blood T cell repertoires in COVID-19. Study-level background: COVID-19 samples, acute and convalescent, were from the United States, Italy and Spain. In each case, the material was cDNA or gDNA derived from T cells, B-cell-depleted T cells, or PBMCs.

How the authors handled the data: Amplified reference gene primers provided the basis for estimating nucleated cell counts. Assay: immunoSEQ multiplex PCR; the TCRdb copy retains only in-frame clones and omits some. V and J calls and clone size are copied from that table; D and trimming were computed from the DNA. The table lists 240,000 or so clones, approximately 86% of them singletons. This CDR3 has 15 residues. The V segment lost 3 bases and the J segment 1 base; nucleotides outside the gene matches: 4. Germline V gene sequence: CDR1 MNHNS, CDR2 SASEGT. What was sequenced was peripheral blood. The chain recombines TRBV6-1 with TRBJ1-1; 8 positions match TRBD1. The origin of this receptor is a woman aged 25 to 39 who had recovered from COVID-19. CDR3 nucleotide sequence: TGTGCCAGCAGTGACCCTGGGACAGGGAACACTGAAGCTTTCTTT. Amino acid sequence: CASSDPGTGNTEAFF.